This T cell receptor (beta chain) comes out of a study of blood T cell repertoires in COVID-19. This CDR3 has 16 residues. V was pared by 3 bases and J by 1 base, with 6 bases of the junction left unmatched. CDR1 KGHSH and CDR2 LQKENI come from the germline V gene. Produced via immunoSEQ multiplex PCR; TCRdb's table is partial and in-frame only. The table records approximately 130,000 clones, around 81% of them present only once. The sequenced sample was peripheral blood. The rearrangement links TRBV18 to TRBJ1-5; 7 nucleotides line up with TRBD1. This receptor was obtained from a human donor in a cohort sampled during active COVID-19. CDR3 bases: TGTGCCAGCTCACCGGGGTTGACAGGGAGCAATCAGCCCCAGCATTTT. This gives the protein CASSPGLTGSNQPQHF.